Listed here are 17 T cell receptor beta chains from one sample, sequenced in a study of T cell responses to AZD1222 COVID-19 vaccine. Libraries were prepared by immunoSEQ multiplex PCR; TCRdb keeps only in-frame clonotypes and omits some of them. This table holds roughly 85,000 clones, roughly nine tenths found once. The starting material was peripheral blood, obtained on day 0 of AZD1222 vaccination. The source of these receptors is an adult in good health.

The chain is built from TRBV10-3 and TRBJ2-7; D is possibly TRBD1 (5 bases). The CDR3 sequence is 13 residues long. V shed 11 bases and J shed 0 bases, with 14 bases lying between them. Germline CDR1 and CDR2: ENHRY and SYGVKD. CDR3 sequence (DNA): TGTGCCTCCAACACAGGAAGCTCCTACGAGCAGTACTTC. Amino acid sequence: CASNTGSSYEQYF.

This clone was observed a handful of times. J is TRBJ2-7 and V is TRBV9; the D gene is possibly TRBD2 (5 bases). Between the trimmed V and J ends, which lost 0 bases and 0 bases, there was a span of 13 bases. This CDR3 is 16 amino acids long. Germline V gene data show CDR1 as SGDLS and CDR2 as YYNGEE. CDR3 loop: CASSVGASYTSYEQYF. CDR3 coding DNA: TGTGCCAGCAGCGTAGGGGCTAGCTATACCTCCTACGAGCAGTACTTC.

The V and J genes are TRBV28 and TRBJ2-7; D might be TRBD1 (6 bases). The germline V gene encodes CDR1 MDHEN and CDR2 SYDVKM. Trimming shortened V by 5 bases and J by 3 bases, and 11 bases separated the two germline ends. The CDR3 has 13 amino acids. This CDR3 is CASSRPGHYEQYF. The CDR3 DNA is TGTGCCAGCAGTAGACCGGGACACTACGAGCAGTACTTC.

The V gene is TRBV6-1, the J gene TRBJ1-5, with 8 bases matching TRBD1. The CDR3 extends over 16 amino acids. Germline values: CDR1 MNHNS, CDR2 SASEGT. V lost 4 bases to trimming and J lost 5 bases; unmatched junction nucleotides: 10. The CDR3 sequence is CASSGGQGVPHQPQHF. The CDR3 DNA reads TGTGCCAGCAGTGGCGGACAGGGCGTCCCACATCAGCCCCAGCATTTT.

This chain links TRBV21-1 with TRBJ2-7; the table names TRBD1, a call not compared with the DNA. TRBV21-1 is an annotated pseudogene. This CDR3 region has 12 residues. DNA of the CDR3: TGTGCCAGCAGCTCAGGACAGGGAAAGCAGTACTTC. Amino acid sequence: CASSSGQGKQYF.

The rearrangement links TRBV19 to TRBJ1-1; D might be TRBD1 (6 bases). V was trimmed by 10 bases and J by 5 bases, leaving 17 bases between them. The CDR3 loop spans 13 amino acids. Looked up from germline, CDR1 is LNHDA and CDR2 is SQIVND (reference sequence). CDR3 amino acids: CATNEGGRTEAFF. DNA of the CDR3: TGTGCCACCAATGAGGGGGGTAGGACTGAAGCTTTCTTT.

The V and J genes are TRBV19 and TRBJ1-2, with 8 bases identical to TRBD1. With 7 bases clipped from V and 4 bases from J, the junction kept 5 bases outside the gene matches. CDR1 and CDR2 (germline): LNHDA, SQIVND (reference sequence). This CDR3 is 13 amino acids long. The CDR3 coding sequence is TGTGCCAGTACTCCAGGGGGCTTCTATGGCTACACCTTC. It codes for CASTPGGFYGYTF.

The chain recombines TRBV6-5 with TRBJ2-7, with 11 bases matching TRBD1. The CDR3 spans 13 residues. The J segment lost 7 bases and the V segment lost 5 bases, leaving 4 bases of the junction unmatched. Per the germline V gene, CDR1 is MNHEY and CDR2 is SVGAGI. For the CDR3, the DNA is TGTGCCAGCAGTAGGGACAGGGGGGAAGAGCAGTACTTC. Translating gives CASSRDRGEEQYF.

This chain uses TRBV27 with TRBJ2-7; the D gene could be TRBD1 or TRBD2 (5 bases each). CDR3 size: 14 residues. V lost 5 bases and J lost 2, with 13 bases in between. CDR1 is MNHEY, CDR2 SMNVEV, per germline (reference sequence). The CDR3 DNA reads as TGTGCCAGCAGTCCGGGGCCGTATACCTACGAGCAGTACTTC. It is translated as CASSPGPYTYEQYF.

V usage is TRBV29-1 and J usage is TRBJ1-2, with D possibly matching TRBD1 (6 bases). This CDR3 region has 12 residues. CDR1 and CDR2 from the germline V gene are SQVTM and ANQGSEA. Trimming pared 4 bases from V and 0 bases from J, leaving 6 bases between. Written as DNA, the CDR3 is TGCAGCGTTGCAGGGGCTAACTATGGCTACACCTTC. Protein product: CSVAGANYGYTF.

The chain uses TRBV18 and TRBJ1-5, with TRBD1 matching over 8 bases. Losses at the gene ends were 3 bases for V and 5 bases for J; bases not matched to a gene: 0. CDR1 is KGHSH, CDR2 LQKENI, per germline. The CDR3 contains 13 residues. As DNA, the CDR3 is TGTGCCAGCTCACCGGACAGGGATCAGCCCCAGCATTTT. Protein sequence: CASSPDRDQPQHF.

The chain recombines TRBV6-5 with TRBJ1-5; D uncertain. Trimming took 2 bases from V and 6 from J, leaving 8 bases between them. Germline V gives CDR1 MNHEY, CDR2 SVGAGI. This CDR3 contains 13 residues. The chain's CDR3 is CASSYDEVQPQHF. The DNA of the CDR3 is TGTGCCAGCAGTTACGACGAAGTTCAGCCCCAGCATTTT.

CDR3 loop: CASREFWSDTQYF. The CDR3 coding sequence is TGTGCCAGCAGGGAATTTTGGTCAGATACGCAGTATTTT. The chain uses TRBV27 and TRBJ2-3; no reliable D call. This CDR3 is built from 13 residues. The V gene lost 6 bases and the J gene lost 4 bases, with 11 bases spanning the gap. Per germline, CDR1 MNHEY and CDR2 SMNVEV (reference sequence).

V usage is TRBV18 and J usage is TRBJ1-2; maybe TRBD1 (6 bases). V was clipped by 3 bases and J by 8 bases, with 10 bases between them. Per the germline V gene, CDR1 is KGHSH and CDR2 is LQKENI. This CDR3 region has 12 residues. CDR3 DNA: TGTGCCAGCTCACCTGAGGGGGAAGGCTACACCTTC. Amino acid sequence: CASSPEGEGYTF.

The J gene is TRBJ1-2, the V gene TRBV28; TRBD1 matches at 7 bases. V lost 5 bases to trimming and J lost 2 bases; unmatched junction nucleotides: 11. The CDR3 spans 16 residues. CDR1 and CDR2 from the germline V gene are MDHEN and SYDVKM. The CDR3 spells CASSTGTALDNYGYTF. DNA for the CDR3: TGTGCCAGCAGTACAGGGACAGCCCTCGACAACTATGGCTACACCTTC.

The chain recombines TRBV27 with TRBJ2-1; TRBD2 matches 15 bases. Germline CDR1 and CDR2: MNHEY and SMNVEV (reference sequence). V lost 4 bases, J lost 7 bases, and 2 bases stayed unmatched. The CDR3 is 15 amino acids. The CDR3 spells CASSSGTSGRNEQFF. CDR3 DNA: TGTGCCAGCAGTTCCGGGACTAGCGGGAGGAATGAGCAGTTCTTC.

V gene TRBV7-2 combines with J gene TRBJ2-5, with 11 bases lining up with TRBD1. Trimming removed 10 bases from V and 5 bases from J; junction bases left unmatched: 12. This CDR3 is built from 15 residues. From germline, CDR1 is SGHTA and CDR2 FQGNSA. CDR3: CATTADRGPWETQYF. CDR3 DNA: TGTGCCACTACGGCGGACAGGGGGCCTTGGGAGACCCAGTACTTC.